This entry is about one T cell receptor (beta chain). The antigen remains unidentified. The CDR3 loop spans 15 amino acids. Each donor had more than 2 ml of blood drawn. The entry originates in a study of monozygotic twins with inflammatory bowel disease. Study-level results: Whereas healthy co-twins had higher TCRbeta diversity (inverse Simpson), IBD patients had lower diversity.

A template switching step added UMIs, each with a 6-nucleotide sample barcode. TCRdb re-called the 5' RACE reads and shows each CDR3 protein once, DNA omitted. The sample includes some 400,000 distinct CDR3 sequences. What was sequenced was blood. The V call is TRBV12-3 or TRBV12-4, the J call TRBJ1-1; TCRdb picks TRBD1, but there is no DNA to check that call. The source of this sequence is a human donor with ulcerative colitis or Crohn's disease, or a healthy co-twin of an affected twin (not recorded which). The CDR3 sequence is CASSPGQGADTEAFF.